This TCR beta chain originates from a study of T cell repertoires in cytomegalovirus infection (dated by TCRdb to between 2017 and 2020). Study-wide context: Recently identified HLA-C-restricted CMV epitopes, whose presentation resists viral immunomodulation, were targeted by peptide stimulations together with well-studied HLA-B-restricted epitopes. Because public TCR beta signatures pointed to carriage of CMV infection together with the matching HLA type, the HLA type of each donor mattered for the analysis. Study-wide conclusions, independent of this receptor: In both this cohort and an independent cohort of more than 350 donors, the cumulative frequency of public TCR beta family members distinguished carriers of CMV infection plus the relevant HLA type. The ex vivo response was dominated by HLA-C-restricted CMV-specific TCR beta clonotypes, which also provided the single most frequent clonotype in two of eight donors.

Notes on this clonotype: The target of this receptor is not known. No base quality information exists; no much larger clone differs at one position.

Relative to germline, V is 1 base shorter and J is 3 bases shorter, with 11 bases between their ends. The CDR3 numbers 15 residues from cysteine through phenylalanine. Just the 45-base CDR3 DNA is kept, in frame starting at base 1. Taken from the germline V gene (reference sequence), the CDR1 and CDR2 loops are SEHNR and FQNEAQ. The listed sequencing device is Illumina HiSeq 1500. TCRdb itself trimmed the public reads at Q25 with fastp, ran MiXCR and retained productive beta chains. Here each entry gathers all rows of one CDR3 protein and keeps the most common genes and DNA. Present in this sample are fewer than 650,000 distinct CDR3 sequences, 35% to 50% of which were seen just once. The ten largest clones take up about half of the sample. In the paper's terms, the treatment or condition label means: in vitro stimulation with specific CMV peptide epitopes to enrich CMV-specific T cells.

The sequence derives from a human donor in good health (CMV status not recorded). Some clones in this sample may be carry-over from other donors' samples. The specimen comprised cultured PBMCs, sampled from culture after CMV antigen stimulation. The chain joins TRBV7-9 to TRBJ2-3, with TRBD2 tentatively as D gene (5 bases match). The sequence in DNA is TGTGCCAGCAGCTTAGGGGGAGTCTTGACAGATACGCAGTATTTT. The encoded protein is CASSLGGVLTDTQYF. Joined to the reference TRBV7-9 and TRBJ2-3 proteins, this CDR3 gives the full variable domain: DTGVSQNPRHKITKRGQNVTFRCDPISEHNRLYWYRQTLGQGPEFLTYFQNEAQLEKSRLLSDRFSAERPKGSFSTLEIQRTEQGDSAMYLCASSLGGVLTDTQYFGPGTRLTVL.